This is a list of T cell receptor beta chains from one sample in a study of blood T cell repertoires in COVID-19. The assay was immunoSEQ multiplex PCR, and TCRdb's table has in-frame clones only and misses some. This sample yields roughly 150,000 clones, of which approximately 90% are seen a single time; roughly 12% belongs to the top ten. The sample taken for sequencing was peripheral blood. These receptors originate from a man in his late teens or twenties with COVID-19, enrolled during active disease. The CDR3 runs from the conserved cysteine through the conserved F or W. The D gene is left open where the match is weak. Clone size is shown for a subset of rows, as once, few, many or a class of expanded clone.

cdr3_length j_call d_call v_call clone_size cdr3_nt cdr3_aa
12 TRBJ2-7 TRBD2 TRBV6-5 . TGTGCCAGCAGTCTAGCGGCCGAGGAGCAGTACTTC CASSLAAEEQYF
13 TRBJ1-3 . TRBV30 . TGTGCCTGGAGCCCGGGTGATGGAAACACCATATATTTT CAWSPGDGNTIYF
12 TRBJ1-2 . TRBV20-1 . TGCAGTGCTAGTTGGCATTCCGTTGGCTACACCTTC CSASWHSVGYTF
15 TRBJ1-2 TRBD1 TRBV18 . TGTGCCAGCTCACCGCTACAGGGGGCTGGGTATGGCTACACCTTC CASSPLQGAGYGYTF
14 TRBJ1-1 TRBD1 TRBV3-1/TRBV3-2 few TGTGCCAGCAGCCAAGGGGGACAGGGGGCTGAGGCTTTCTTT CASSQGGQGAEAFF
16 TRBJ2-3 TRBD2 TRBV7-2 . TGTGCCAGCAGCTTAGTTAGACTAGCGGGGATAGATACGCAGTATTTT CASSLVRLAGIDTQYF
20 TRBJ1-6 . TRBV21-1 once TGTGCCAGCAGAAAGAAGCCGTTGGCAGGGGTGAGCTCCTATAATTCACCCCTCCACTTT CASRKKPLAGVSSYNSPLHF
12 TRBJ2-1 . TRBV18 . TGTGCCAGCTCACCGGGAGGCAATGAGCAGTTCTTC CASSPGGNEQFF
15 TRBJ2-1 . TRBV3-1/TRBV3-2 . TGTGCCAGCAGCCAAAATCGTGGTAGTAACAATGAGCAGTTCTTC CASSQNRGSNNEQFF
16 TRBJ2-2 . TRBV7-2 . TGTGCCAGCAGCTACGTCGGGGTGGCGAACACCGGGGAGCTGTTTTTT CASSYVGVANTGELFF
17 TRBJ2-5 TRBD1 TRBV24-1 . TGTGCCACCAGTGGAGGACAGGGGGCCTTCCTCCAAGAGACCCAGTACTTC CATSGGQGAFLQETQYF
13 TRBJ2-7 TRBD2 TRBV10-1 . TGCGCCAGCAGTGCGGGACTAGCGGGCGAGCAGTACTTC CASSAGLAGEQYF
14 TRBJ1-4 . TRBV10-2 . TGCGCCAGCGCTAGTGCGGGGGCGCCCGAAAAACTGCTTTTT CASASAGAPEKLLF
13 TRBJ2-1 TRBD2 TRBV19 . TGTGCCAGTGGACTAGCGGCCTACAATGAGCAGTTCTTC CASGLAAYNEQFF
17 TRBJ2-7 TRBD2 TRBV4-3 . TGCGCCAGCAGCCAAGATCAAGCGGGGCGGGGGGCCTACGAGCAGTACTTC CASSQDQAGRGAYEQYF
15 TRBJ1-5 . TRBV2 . TGTGCCAGCACTAGCGAACACCATAGCAATCAGCCCCAGCATTTT CASTSEHHSNQPQHF
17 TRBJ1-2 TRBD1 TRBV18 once TGTGCCAGCTCACCGCGACGGGACAGGGGAGAGAACTATGGCTACACCTTC CASSPRRDRGENYGYTF
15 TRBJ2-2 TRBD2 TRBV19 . TGTGCCAGTAGTACGGGACTAGCGGGACCCGGGGAGCTGTTTTTT CASSTGLAGPGELFF
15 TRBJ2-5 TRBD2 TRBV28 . TGTGCCAGCAGTTCCCCGCTAGCGGGAGACGAGACCCAGTACTTC CASSSPLAGDETQYF
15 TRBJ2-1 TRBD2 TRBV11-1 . TGTGCCAGCAGCTTTTCCCTAGCGGGGTACAATGAGCAGTTCTTC CASSFSLAGYNEQFF
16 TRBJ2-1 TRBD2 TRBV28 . TGTGCCACCCTTAAAAGGGCTAGCGGGGCCTACAATGAGCAGTTCTTC CATLKRASGAYNEQFF
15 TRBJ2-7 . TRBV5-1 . TGCGCCAGCAGCTTGAGGGGTAGAGGCTCCTACGAGCAGTACTTC CASSLRGRGSYEQYF
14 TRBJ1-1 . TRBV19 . TGTGCCGGATCCAGGACAGTGACGTCCACTGAAGCTTTCTTT CAGSRTVTSTEAFF
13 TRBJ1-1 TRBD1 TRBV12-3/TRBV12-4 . TGTGCCAGCAGTTGGACAGGGGACACTGAAGCTTTCTTT CASSWTGDTEAFF
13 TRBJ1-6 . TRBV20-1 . TGCAGTGCTAGTCGACTGGAAAATTCACCCCTCCACTTT CSASRLENSPLHF
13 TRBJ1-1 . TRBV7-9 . TGTGCCAGCAGCTTAAACAAGAACACTGAAGCTTTCTTT CASSLNKNTEAFF
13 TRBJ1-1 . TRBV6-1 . TGTGCCAGCAGTGAAACGAGCGGGACTGAAGCTTTCTTT CASSETSGTEAFF
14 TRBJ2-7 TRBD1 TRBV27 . TGTGCCAGCAGTATCCGGACAGGGGCTTACGAGCAGTACTTC CASSIRTGAYEQYF
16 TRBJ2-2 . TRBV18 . TGTGCCAGCTCACCACCACTCCTAGTGAGCACCGGGGAGCTGTTTTTT CASSPPLLVSTGELFF
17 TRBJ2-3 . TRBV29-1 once TGCAGCGTTTTTCACCCTCGGGGTGGGGTAGGAACAGATACGCAGTATTTT CSVFHPRGGVGTDTQYF
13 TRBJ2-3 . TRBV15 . TGTGCCACCAGCAGAGGCCACGGAGGATCGCAGTATTTT CATSRGHGGSQYF
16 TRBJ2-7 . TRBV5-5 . TGTGCCAGCAGCTTGGCTCTACAGGGTGACGCCTACGAGCAGTACTTC CASSLALQGDAYEQYF
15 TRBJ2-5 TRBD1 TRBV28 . TGTGCCAGCGACGACCCGGGACAGGCCAAAGAGACCCAGTACTTC CASDDPGQAKETQYF
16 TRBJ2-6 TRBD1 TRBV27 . TGTGCCAGCAGTATCACAGGGGCCTCTGGGGCCAACGTCCTGACTTTC CASSITGASGANVLTF
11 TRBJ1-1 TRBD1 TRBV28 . TGTGCCAGCAGGATACAGGGGGAAGCTTTCTTT CASRIQGEAFF
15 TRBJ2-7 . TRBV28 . TGTGCCAGCAGTTTACTCTCAGGTACGGGACTGGAGCAGTACTTC CASSLLSGTGLEQYF
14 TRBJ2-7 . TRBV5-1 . TGCGCCAGCAGCCCCCACGGTACAGCCTACGAGCAGTACTTC CASSPHGTAYEQYF
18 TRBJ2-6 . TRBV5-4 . TGTGCCAGCAGCTTTGTGTCTAGCGCCAACTCTGGGGCCAACGTCCTGACTTTC CASSFVSSANSGANVLTF
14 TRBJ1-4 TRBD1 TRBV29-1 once TGCAGCGTTCTGACAGGGGTCTATAATGAAAAACTGCTTTTT CSVLTGVYNEKLLF
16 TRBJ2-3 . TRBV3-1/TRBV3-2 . TGTGCCAGCAGCCAAGAGCCCGAGGGGGGCACAGATACGCAGTATTTT CASSQEPEGGTDTQYF
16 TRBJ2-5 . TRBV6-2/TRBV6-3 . TGTGCCAGCAGTTACTTGGGACACGGTGTCGGAGAGACCCAGTACTTC CASSYLGHGVGETQYF
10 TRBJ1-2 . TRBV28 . TGTGCCAGCAGCGGAGAGGGCTACACCTTC CASSGEGYTF
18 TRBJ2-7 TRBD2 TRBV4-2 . TGTGCCAGCAGCCCAAGCCCTAGCGGGAGGGCCAAGGATCACGAGCAGTACTTC CASSPSPSGRAKDHEQYF
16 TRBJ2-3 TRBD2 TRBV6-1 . TGTGCCAGCAGTGAAGGGCGCGGGAGAGCAACAGATACGCAGTATTTT CASSEGRGRATDTQYF
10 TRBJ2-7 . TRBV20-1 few TGCAGTGCCCCTCTAGGAGAGCAGTACTTC CSAPLGEQYF
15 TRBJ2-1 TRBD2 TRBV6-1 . TGTGCCAGCAGTGAACGGGCTAGCGGGAGCAATGAGCAGTTCTTC CASSERASGSNEQFF
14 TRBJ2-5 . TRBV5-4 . TGTGCCAGCAGCCCGACACCGGCGCTAGAGACCCAGTACTTC CASSPTPALETQYF
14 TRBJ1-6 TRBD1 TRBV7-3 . TGTGCCAGCAGCTTGGGACAGAATAATTCACCCCTCCACTTT CASSLGQNNSPLHF
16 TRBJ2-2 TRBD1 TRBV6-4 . TGTGCCAGCAGACCTCCGGGACAGGGAGCCACCGGGGAGCTGTTTTTT CASRPPGQGATGELFF
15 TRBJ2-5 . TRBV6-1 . TGTGCCAGCAGTGAAGGCGGGACAGCTAAAGAGACCCAGTACTTC CASSEGGTAKETQYF
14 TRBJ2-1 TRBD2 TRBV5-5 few TGTGCCAGCAGCTTGGGGCTAGCGGAAAATGAGCAGTTCTTC CASSLGLAENEQFF
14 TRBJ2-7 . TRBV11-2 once TGTGCCAGCAGCTTGGGACTCTACTCCTACGAGCAGTACTTC CASSLGLYSYEQYF
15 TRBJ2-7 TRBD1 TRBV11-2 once TGTGCCAGCAGCTCCCTGACAGGGGTTCGGTACGAGCAGTACTTC CASSSLTGVRYEQYF
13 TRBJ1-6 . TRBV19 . TGTGCCAGTTCGGACTTTCCTAATTCACCCCTCCACTTT CASSDFPNSPLHF
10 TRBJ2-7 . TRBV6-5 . TGTGCCAGCGGTTTAGTCGAGCAGTACTTC CASGLVEQYF
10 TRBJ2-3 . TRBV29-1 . TGCAGCGCAGACAGGGATACGCAGTATTTT CSADRDTQYF
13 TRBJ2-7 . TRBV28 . TGTGCCACCAACGAAGGGGGATCCTACGAGCAGTACTTC CATNEGGSYEQYF